Reported below is one T cell receptor beta chain. This sample was included in a study of neurological immune-mediated disorders. TCRdb called the 5' RACE reads again in MiXCR, with one record for every CDR3 protein. The sample yields tens of thousands of distinct CDR3 sequences, around 5.2% seen once. CDR1 LGHNA and CDR2 YNFKEQ come from the germline V gene. The CDR3 extends over 14 amino acids. V was trimmed by 1 base and J by 8 bases, leaving 14 bases between them. The sequence was obtained from a man younger than 35 with multiple sclerosis. Sequencing was carried out using PBMCs. The chain is built from TRBV4-2 and TRBJ1-2; D gene uncertain. CDR3 loop: CASSQVLGIRGYTF. The CDR3, as DNA: TGTGCCAGCAGCCAAGTTTTGGGGATTCGGGGCTACACCTTC.